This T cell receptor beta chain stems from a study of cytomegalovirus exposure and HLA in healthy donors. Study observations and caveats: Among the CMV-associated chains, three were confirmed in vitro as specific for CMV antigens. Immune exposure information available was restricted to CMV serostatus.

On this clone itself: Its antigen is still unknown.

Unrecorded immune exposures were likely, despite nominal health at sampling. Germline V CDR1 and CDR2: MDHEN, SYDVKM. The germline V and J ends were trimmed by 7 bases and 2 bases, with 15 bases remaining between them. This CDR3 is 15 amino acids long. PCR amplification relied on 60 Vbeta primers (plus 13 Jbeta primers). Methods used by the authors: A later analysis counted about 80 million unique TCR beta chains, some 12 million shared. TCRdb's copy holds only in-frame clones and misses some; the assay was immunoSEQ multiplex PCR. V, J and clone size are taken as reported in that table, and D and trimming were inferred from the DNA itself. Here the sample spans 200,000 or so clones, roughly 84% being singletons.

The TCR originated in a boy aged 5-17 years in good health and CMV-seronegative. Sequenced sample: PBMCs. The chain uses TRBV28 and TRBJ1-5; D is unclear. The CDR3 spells CASTKLREGNQPQHF. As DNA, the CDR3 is TGTGCCAGCACCAAACTTCGTGAGGGCAATCAGCCCCAGCATTTT. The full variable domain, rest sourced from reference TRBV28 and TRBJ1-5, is DVKVTQSSRYLVKRTGEKVFLECVQDMDHENMFWYRQDPGLGLRLIYFSYDVKMKEKGDIPEGYSVSREKKERFSLILESASTNQTSMYLCASTKLREGNQPQHFGDGTRLSIL.